This TCR beta chain stems from a study of identifying expanded T cells in peripheral blood. Germline CDR1 is SEHNR and CDR2 is FQNEAQ (reference sequence). The CDR3 is 15 residues long. V lost 5 bases, J lost 9 bases, and 13 bases stayed unmatched. The method was immunoSEQ multiplex PCR; TCRdb's version includes in-frame clones alone and lacks a portion of them. The sample carries about 82,000 clones, roughly 89% recorded once. This receptor was obtained from a person aged 18 to 70 in good health. V gene TRBV7-9 combines with J gene TRBJ1-5, with 7 bases that match TRBD1. Sequenced material: blood. CDR3 loop: CASSAGTGAAWPQHF. The CDR3 DNA is TGTGCCAGCAGCGCGGGTACAGGGGCGGCTTGGCCCCAGCATTTT.